This T cell receptor (beta chain) is drawn from a study of beta chain features in type 1 diabetes. Study results and limitations: Shortening of TCRB CDR3s, moderate but significant, appeared in all four CD4+ subsets of Type 1 diabetes patients.

To note about this clone: Its antigen is unidentified.

What was sequenced were expressed TCRB transcripts, since all of the isolated RNA had been reverse transcribed. The repertoire was sequenced with immunoSEQ multiplex PCR; TCRdb's copy has only in-frame clones and lacks some. Altogether 200,000 to 300,000 clones are present, roughly 11% being singletons, with the ten largest covering around 0.015%. The receptor comes from a man aged 25-45 years with type 1 diabetes. Source material: naive CD4+ T cells from blood.

The CDR3 nucleotides read TGTGCCAGCGTTAGATCTGATAGTAATGAAGCTTTCTTT. Protein product: CASVRSDSNEAFF. The rearrangement joins TRBV28 to TRBJ1-1; D gene unclear. Looked up from germline, CDR1 is MDHEN and CDR2 is SYDVKM. Between the trimmed V and J ends, which lost 8 bases and 7 bases, there was a span of 17 bases. The CDR3 covers 13 residues.